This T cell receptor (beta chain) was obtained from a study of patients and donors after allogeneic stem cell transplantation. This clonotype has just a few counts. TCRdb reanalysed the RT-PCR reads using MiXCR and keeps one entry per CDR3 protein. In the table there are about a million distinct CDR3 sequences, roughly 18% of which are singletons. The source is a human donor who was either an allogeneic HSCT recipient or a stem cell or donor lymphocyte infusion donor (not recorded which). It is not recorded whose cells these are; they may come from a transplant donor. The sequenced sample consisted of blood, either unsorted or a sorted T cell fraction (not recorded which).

Written as DNA, the CDR3 is TGTGCCAGCAGCTTTGTGACAGGGAGGACTGAAGCTTTCTTT. Protein sequence: CASSFVTGRTEAFF. This sequence joins TRBV5-6 and TRBJ1-1; 7 positions match TRBD1. Germline CDR1 and CDR2: SGHDT and YYEEEE. Trimming removed 2 bases from V and 5 bases from J; junction bases left unmatched: 6. The CDR3 spans 14 residues.